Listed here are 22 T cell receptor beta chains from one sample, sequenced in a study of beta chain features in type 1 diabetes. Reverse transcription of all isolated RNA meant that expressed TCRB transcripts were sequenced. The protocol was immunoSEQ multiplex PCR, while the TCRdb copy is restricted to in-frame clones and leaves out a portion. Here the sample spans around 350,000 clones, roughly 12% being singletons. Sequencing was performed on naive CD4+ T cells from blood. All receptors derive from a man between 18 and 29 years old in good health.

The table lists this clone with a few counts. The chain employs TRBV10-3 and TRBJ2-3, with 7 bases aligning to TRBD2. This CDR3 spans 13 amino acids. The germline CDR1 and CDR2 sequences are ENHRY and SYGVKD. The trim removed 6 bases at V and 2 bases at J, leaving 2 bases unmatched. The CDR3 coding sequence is TGTGCCATCAGGGAGCGGGACACAGATACGCAGTATTTT. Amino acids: CAIRERDTDTQYF.

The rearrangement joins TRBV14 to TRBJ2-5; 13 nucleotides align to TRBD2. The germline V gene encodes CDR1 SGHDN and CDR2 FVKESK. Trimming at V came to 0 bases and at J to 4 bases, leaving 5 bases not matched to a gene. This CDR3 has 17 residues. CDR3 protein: CASSQDWTSGRVETQYF. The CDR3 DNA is TGTGCCAGCAGCCAAGATTGGACTAGCGGGAGAGTAGAGACCCAGTACTTC.

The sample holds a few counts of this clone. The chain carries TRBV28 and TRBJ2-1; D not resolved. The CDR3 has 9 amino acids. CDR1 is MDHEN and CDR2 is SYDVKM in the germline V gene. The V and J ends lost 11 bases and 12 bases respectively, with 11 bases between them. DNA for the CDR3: TGTGCCCCTCCTTCCTGGCAGTTCTTC. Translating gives CAPPSWQFF.

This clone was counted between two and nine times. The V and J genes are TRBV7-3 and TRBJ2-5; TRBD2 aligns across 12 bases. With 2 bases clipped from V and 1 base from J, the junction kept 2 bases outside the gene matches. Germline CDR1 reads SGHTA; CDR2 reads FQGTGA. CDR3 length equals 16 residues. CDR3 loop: CASSLVGLAGQETQYF. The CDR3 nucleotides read TGTGCCAGCAGCTTAGTGGGACTAGCGGGCCAAGAGACCCAGTACTTC.

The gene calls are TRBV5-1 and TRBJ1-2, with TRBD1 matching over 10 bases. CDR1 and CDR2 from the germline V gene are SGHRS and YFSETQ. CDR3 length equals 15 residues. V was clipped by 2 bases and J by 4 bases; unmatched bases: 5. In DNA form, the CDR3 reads TGCGCCAGCAGCTTAAGACAGGGGGCTGCCTATGGCTACACCTTC. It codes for CASSLRQGAAYGYTF.

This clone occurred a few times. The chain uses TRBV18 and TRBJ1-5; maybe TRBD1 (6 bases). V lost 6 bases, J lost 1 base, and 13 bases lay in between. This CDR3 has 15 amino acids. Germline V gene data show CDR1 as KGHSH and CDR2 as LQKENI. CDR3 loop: CASSSAGDSNQPQHF. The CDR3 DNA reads TGTGCCAGCTCTTCCGCAGGGGACAGCAATCAGCCCCAGCATTTT. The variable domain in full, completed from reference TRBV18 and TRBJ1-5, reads NAGVMQNPRHLVRRRGQEARLRCSPMKGHSHVYWYRQLPEEGLKFMVYLQKENIIDESGMPKERFSAEFPKEGPSILRIQQVVRGDSAAYFCASSSAGDSNQPQHFGDGTRLSIL.

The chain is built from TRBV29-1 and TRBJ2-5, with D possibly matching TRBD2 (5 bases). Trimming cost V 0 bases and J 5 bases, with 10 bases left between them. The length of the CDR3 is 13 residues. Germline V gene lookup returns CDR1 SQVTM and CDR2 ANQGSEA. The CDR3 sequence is CSVEDGGRETQYF. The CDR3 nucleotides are TGCAGCGTTGAAGATGGAGGACGGGAGACCCAGTACTTC.

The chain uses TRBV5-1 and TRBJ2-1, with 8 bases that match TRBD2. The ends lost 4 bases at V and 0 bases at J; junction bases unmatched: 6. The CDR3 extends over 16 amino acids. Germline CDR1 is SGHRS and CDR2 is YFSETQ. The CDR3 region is CASSKTSVSSYNEQFF. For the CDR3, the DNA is TGCGCCAGCAGCAAGACTAGCGTAAGCTCCTACAATGAGCAGTTCTTC.

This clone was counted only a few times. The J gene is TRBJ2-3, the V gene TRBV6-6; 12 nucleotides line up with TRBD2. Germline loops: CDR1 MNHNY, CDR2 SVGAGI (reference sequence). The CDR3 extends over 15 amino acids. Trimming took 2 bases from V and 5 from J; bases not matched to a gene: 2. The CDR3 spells CASSYLAGGGDTQYF. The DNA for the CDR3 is TGTGCCAGCAGTTACCTAGCGGGAGGGGGAGATACGCAGTATTTT.

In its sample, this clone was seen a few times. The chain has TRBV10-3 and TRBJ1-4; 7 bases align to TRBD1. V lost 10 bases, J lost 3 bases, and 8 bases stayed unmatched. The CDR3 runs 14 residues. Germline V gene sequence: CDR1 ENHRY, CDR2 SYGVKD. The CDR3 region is CATSPGQSNEKLFF. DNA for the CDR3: TGTGCCACCTCGCCGGGACAGTCTAATGAAAAACTGTTTTTT.

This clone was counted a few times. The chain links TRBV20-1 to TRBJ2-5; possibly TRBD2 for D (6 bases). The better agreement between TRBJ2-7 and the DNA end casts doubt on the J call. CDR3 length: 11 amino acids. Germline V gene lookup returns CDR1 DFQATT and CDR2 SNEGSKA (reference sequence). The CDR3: CSASPGDEQYF. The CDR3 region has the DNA TGCAGTGCTAGCCCGGGGGACGAGCAGTACTTC.

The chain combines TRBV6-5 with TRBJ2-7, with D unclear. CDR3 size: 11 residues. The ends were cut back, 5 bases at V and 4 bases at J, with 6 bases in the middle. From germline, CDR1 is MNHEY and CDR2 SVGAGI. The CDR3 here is CASSDRYEQYF. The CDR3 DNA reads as TGTGCCAGCAGTGATCGGTACGAGCAGTACTTC.

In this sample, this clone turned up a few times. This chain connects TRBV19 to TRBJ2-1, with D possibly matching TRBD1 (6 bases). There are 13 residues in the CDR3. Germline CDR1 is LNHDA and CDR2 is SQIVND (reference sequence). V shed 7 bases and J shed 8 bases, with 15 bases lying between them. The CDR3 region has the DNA TGTGCCAGTAATGGGGGCGAGGGGGATGAGCAGTTCTTC. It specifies CASNGGEGDEQFF. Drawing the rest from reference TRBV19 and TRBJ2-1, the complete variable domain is DGGITQSPKYLFRKEGQNVTLSCEQNLNHDAMYWYRQDPGQGLRLIYYSQIVNDFQKGDIAEGYSVSREKKESFPLTVTSAQKNPTAFYLCASNGGEGDEQFFGPGTRLTVL.

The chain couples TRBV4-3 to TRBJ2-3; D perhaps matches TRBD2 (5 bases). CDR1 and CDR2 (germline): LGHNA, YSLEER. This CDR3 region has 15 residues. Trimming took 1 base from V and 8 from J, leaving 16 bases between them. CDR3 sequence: CASSQVLGWAGTQYF. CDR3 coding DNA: TGCGCCAGCAGCCAAGTCCTCGGTTGGGCGGGTACGCAGTATTTT.

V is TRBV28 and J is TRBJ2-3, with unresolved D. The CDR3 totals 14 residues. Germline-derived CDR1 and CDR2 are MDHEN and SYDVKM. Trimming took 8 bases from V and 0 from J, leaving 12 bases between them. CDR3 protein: CASFSSGSTDTQYF. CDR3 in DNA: TGTGCCAGCTTTAGTTCCGGGAGCACAGATACGCAGTATTTT.

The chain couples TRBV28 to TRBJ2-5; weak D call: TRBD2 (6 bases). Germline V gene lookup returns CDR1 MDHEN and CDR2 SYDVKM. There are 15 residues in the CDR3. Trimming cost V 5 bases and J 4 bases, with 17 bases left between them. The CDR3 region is CASSPPGGSSETQYF. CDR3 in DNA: TGTGCCAGCAGTCCCCCTGGGGGGAGCTCAGAGACCCAGTACTTC.

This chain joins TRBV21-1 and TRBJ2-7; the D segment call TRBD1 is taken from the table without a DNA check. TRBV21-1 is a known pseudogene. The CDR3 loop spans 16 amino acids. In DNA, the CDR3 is TGTGCCAGCAGCAAAGCGCGGGACAGGGGGTTCTACGAGCAGTACTTC. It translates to CASSKARDRGFYEQYF.

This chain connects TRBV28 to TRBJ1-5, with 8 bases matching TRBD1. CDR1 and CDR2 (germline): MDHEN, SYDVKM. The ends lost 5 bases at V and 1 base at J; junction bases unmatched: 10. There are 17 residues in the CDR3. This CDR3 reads CASSRRTGRDSNQPQHF. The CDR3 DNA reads TGTGCCAGCAGTCGTCGGACAGGGCGGGACAGCAATCAGCCCCAGCATTTT.

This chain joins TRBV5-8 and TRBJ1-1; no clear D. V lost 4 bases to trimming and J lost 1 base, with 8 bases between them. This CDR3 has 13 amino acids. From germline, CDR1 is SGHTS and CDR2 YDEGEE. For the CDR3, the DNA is TGTGCCAGCAGCCAGGTCAGGAACACTGAAGCTTTCTTT. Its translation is CASSQVRNTEAFF.

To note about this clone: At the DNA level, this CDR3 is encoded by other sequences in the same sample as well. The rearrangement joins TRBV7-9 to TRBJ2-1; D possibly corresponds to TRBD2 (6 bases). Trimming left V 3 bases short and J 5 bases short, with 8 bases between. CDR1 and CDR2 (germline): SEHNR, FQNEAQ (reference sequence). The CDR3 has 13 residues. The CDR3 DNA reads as TGTGCCAGCAGCTTTTGGGGGGACAATGAGCAGTTCTTC. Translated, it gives CASSFWGDNEQFF.

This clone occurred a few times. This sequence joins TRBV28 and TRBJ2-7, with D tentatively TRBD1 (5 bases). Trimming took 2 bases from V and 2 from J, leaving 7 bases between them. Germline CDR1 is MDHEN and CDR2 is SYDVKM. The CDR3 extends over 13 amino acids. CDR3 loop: CASSLPGTYEQYF. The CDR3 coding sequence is TGTGCCAGCAGTTTACCAGGGACCTACGAGCAGTACTTC.

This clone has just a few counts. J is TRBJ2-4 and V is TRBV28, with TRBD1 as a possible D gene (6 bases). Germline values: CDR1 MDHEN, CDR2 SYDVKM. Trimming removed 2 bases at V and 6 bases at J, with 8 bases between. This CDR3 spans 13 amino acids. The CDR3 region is CASSLQGINIQYF. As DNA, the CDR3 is TGTGCCAGCAGTTTACAGGGGATAAACATTCAGTACTTC. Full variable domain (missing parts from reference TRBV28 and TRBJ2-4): DVKVTQSSRYLVKRTGEKVFLECVQDMDHENMFWYRQDPGLGLRLIYFSYDVKMKEKGDIPEGYSVSREKKERFSLILESASTNQTSMYLCASSLQGINIQYFGAGTRLSVL.